Presented here are 20 T cell receptor beta chains from one specimen sequenced in a study of OX40 agonist ivuxolimab in advanced cancers. Repertoires were generated with immunoSEQ multiplex PCR, while TCRdb's copy carries only in-frame clones and drops some. This table has about 90,000 clones, nearly 90% appearing once. Sequencing used CD4+ or CD8+ T cells sorted from blood, obtained in a trial of the OX40 agonist ivuxolimab. The origin of the receptors is an adult with an advanced solid tumor such as melanoma, head and neck, liver or kidney cancer.

The gene calls are TRBV5-1 and TRBJ1-1; the match to TRBD1 covers 11 bases. With 4 bases clipped from V and 6 bases from J, the junction kept 5 bases outside the gene matches. From germline, CDR1 is SGHRS and CDR2 YFSETQ. This CDR3 is built from 14 residues. CDR3 protein: CASSTGQGGAEAFF. For the CDR3, the DNA is TGCGCCAGCAGCACGGGACAGGGGGGGGCTGAAGCTTTCTTT.

The chain recombines TRBV7-9 with TRBJ1-4, with unresolved D. The CDR3 length is 14 residues. Germline lookup yields CDR1 SEHNR and CDR2 FQNEAQ (reference sequence). The V end was cut by 5 bases, the J end by 3 bases, with 10 bases between. This CDR3 is CASSRLVSNEKLFF. CDR3 DNA: TGTGCCAGCAGCCGACTGGTTTCTAATGAAAAACTGTTTTTT.

This clone was seen once. This chain links TRBV5-1 with TRBJ1-1; D is ambiguous. The CDR3 runs to 13 residues. V lost 2 bases, J lost 0 bases, and 5 bases lay in between. CDR1 is SGHRS and CDR2 is YFSETQ in the germline V gene. In DNA form, the CDR3 reads TGCGCCAGCAGCTTACAGATGAACACTGAAGCTTTCTTT. This translates into CASSLQMNTEAFF.

J is TRBJ2-5 and V is TRBV25-1, with TRBD2 matching 9 bases. J gave up 5 bases and V 7 bases, and 11 bases lay outside the gene matches. The CDR3 length is 15 residues. In germline, CDR1 is MGHDK, CDR2 SYGVNS. CDR3 coding DNA: TGTGCCAGCAACATGGCGGGGGGGCGGGGGGAGACCCAGTACTTC. Its protein product is CASNMAGGRGETQYF. Using reference TRBV25-1 and TRBJ2-5 for the parts outside the CDR3, the full variable domain is EADIYQTPRYLVIGTGKKITLECSQTMGHDKMYWYQQDPGMELHLIHYSYGVNSTEKGDLSSESTVSRIRTEHFPLTLESARPSHTSQYLCASNMAGGRGETQYFGPGTRLLVL.

This sequence joins TRBV5-1 and TRBJ1-5; weak D call: TRBD1 (5 bases). V was clipped by 0 bases and J by 0 bases, with 7 bases between them. CDR3 length: 15 amino acids. Germline-derived CDR1 and CDR2 are SGHRS and YFSETQ. The DNA for the CDR3 is TGCGCCAGCAGCTTGGTGGGGGGTAGCAATCAGCCCCAGCATTTT. It codes for CASSLVGGSNQPQHF.

Here the CDR3 reads CAWSNRGVGTEAFF. In nucleotides, the CDR3 is TGTGCCTGGAGTAACAGGGGTGTTGGCACTGAAGCTTTCTTT. V gene TRBV30 combines with J gene TRBJ1-1; 7 nucleotides agree with TRBD1. Germline V gives CDR1 GTSNPN, CDR2 SVGIG (reference sequence). The CDR3 runs to 14 residues. V gave up 2 bases and J gave up 4 bases; unmatched junction bases: 7.

The chain employs TRBV5-1 and TRBJ1-1; D is perhaps TRBD1 (5 bases). The germline CDR1 and CDR2 sequences are SGHRS and YFSETQ. This CDR3 is built from 14 residues. Trimming cost V 0 bases and J 6 bases, with 12 bases left between them. The CDR3 bases are TGCGCCAGCAGCTTGGGTTTGGGGACGTCTGAAGCTTTCTTT. It specifies CASSLGLGTSEAFF.

CDR3 in DNA: TGTGCCAGCAGTTTGGCGGCAGGGAAGTACGAGCAGTACTTC. Amino acids: CASSLAAGKYEQYF. This sequence joins TRBV6-6 and TRBJ2-7; D may be TRBD1 (5 bases). The CDR3 covers 14 residues. V was trimmed by 4 bases and J by 4 bases, leaving 14 bases between them. The germline V gene has CDR1 MNHNY and CDR2 SVGAGI (reference sequence).

The genes are TRBV27 and TRBJ2-7; TRBD1 agrees at 9 bases. After removal of 8 bases from V and 2 bases from J, the junction contained 7 bases not matched to a gene. Looked up from germline, CDR1 is MNHEY and CDR2 is SMNVEV (reference sequence). The CDR3 runs 14 residues. The DNA of the CDR3 is TGTGCCAGCCTCCGGGACAGGGTCACCTACGAGCAGTACTTC. Encoded protein: CASLRDRVTYEQYF.

As DNA, the CDR3 is TGTGCCAGCAGCTCACACGGGACAGGGCAACCTGGGGAGCAGTACTTC. Translated: CASSSHGTGQPGEQYF. V and J are TRBV7-9 and TRBJ2-7, with 9 bases lining up with TRBD1. From germline, CDR1 is SEHNR and CDR2 FQNEAQ (reference sequence). The CDR3 totals 16 residues. With 4 bases clipped from V and 7 bases from J, the junction kept 14 bases outside the gene matches.

The CDR3 coding sequence is TGTGCCAGTAGAAGGGACAGGGGACAAGATCAGCCCCAGCATTTT. It is translated as CASRRDRGQDQPQHF. This chain uses TRBV19 with TRBJ1-5, with 10 bases aligning to TRBD1. Germline V lookup: CDR1 LNHDA, CDR2 SQIVND (reference sequence). CDR3 length: 15 residues. Trimming at V came to 6 bases and at J to 5 bases, leaving 7 bases not matched to a gene.

V usage is TRBV6-1 and J usage is TRBJ2-2; TRBD1 aligns across 10 bases. The V segment lost 5 bases and the J segment 7 bases; nucleotides outside the gene matches: 7. This CDR3 contains 15 residues. Germline V gene lookup returns CDR1 MNHNS and CDR2 SASEGT. CDR3 amino acids: CASSSGQGRNGELFF. CDR3 bases: TGTGCCAGCAGTTCGGGACAGGGGAGGAACGGGGAGCTGTTTTTT.

The CDR3: CASSAYRGPNRGAFF. CDR3 bases: TGTGCCAGCAGTGCCTACAGGGGCCCTAACCGTGGAGCTTTCTTT. J is TRBJ1-1 and V is TRBV6-1; 7 bases match TRBD1. This CDR3 is 15 amino acids long. The germline V gene encodes CDR1 MNHNS and CDR2 SASEGT. V was clipped by 4 bases and J by 10 bases; unmatched bases: 15.

The V and J genes are TRBV11-1 and TRBJ2-1, with 7 positions matching TRBD2. This CDR3 is built from 17 residues. The V segment lost 3 bases and the J segment 2 bases; nucleotides outside the gene matches: 10. In germline, CDR1 is SGHAT, CDR2 FQDESV (reference sequence). CDR3 in amino acids: CASSLNDAGAPYNEQFF. CDR3 DNA: TGTGCCAGCAGCTTGAACGACGCGGGAGCGCCCTACAATGAGCAGTTCTTC. The whole variable domain, remainder taken from reference TRBV11-1 and TRBJ2-1, is EAEVAQSPRYKITEKSQAVAFWCDPISGHATLYWYRQILGQGPELLVQFQDESVVDDSQLPKDRFSAERLKGVDSTLKIQPAELGDSAMYLCASSLNDAGAPYNEQFFGPGTRLTVL.

The genes are TRBV7-9 and TRBJ2-4; no firm D call. This CDR3 is built from 16 residues. V was shortened by 1 base and J by 3 bases, with 13 bases between the two germline ends. Germline loops: CDR1 SEHNR, CDR2 FQNEAQ (reference sequence). CDR3 bases: TGTGCCAGCAGCTTAGGAGTTGGTAATCTCAAAAACATTCAGTACTTC. Translating it yields CASSLGVGNLKNIQYF.

The chain uses TRBV19 and TRBJ2-6, with 9 bases matching TRBD1. CDR1 is LNHDA and CDR2 is SQIVND in the germline V gene (reference sequence). V dropped 7 bases and J dropped 0; count of bases not matched to a gene: 4. CDR3 size: 16 residues. The CDR3 reads CASIDRGFSGANVLTF. The CDR3 DNA reads TGTGCCAGTATCGACAGGGGGTTCTCTGGGGCCAACGTCCTGACTTTC.

The chain links TRBV27 to TRBJ2-1; 7 bases match TRBD2. The CDR3 contains 16 residues. The ends lost 8 bases at V and 3 bases at J; junction bases unmatched: 13. CDR1 and CDR2 from the germline V gene are MNHEY and SMNVEV (reference sequence). The CDR3 DNA reads as TGTGCCAGCTCTCGTCCGGGAGGAGCTTACTACAATGAGCAGTTCTTC. It translates to CASSRPGGAYYNEQFF.

The chain couples TRBV6-4 to TRBJ2-1; 10 bases are a match to TRBD2. The germline CDR1 and CDR2 sequences are MRHNA and SNTAGT. The V gene end was trimmed by 5 bases and the J gene end by 3 bases; junction bases not matched to a gene: 10. This CDR3 region has 17 residues. The DNA of the CDR3 is TGTGCCAGCAGTCCCCGGGCCGGGACTAGCGTCTACAATGAGCAGTTCTTC. Its protein product is CASSPRAGTSVYNEQFF.

The V and J genes are TRBV4-1 and TRBJ1-3; D is uncertain. Trimming cost V 0 bases and J 4 bases, with 7 bases left between them. Germline lookup yields CDR1 MGHRA and CDR2 YSYEKL. CDR3 length equals 14 residues. CDR3 in amino acids: CASSQEIRGNTIYF. The CDR3 nucleotides read TGCGCCAGCAGCCAAGAAATCAGGGGAAACACCATATATTTT.

The chain joins TRBV23-1 to TRBJ1-5, with D hard to call. TRBV23-1 is recorded as an ORF, its role being uncertain. This CDR3 comprises 14 residues. Trimming pared 7 bases from V and 6 bases from J, leaving 16 bases between. CDR3 region: CASTRHTGLQPQHF. The CDR3 region has the DNA TGCGCCAGCACCCGTCACACGGGTCTTCAGCCCCAGCATTTT.